This T cell receptor beta chain stems from a study of blood T cell repertoires in COVID-19. Study in general: COVID-19 samples, acute and convalescent, were from the United States, Italy and Spain. T cells, B-cell-depleted T cells, or PBMCs supplied cDNA or gDNA.

The protocol was immunoSEQ multiplex PCR, while the TCRdb copy is restricted to in-frame clones and leaves out a portion. The data show about 120,000 clones, with more than 70% seen just once and about 9.3% held by the top ten. CDR1 PRHDT and CDR2 FYEKMQ come from the germline V gene (reference sequence). The CDR3 length is 14 residues. V lost 4 bases and J lost 4; bases outside the gene matches: 6. The source material was peripheral blood. The sequence was collected from a man aged 50 to 59 with acute or convalescent COVID-19. The V gene is TRBV13, the J gene TRBJ2-5, with 7 nucleotides matching TRBD2. In nucleotides, the CDR3 is TGTGCCAGCAGCTCCAAATCGGGGGGAGAGACCCAGTACTTC. Residues: CASSSKSGGETQYF.